Following are 17 T cell receptor beta chains from one sample sequenced in a study of siplizumab effects on memory and regulatory T cells. Data came from immunoSEQ multiplex PCR; TCRdb stores just in-frame clones and leaves some out. Found here are more than 50,000 clones, approximately 95% of them singletons; the top ten hold around two fifths. Sequenced sample: CD8+ T cells sorted from blood. These receptors originate from a human donor in good health.

This chain links TRBV6-5 with TRBJ1-4, with D possibly matching TRBD1 (6 bases). Trimming removed 6 bases from V and 4 bases from J, with 9 bases in between. CDR3 length: 13 amino acids. Germline-derived CDR1 and CDR2 are MNHEY and SVGAGI. The CDR3 loop reads CASRDSNNEKLFF. CDR3 nucleotides: TGTGCCAGCAGGGACAGCAATAATGAAAAACTGTTTTTT.

The count of this clone is one. V usage is TRBV30 and J usage is TRBJ1-3, with D perhaps matching TRBD1 (6 bases). V shed 3 bases and J shed 0 bases, with 9 bases lying between them. CDR3 size: 14 residues. Germline loops: CDR1 GTSNPN, CDR2 SVGIG (reference sequence). CDR3 DNA: TGTGCCTGGAGGTCGGGGGCCTCTGGAAACACCATATATTTT. It specifies CAWRSGASGNTIYF. Supplemented by reference TRBV30 and TRBJ1-3, the full variable domain reads SQTIHQWPATLVQPVGSPLSLECTVEGTSNPNLYWYRQAAGRGLQLLFYSVGIGQISSEVPQNLSASRPQDRQFILSSKKLLLSDSGFYLCAWRSGASGNTIYFGEGSWLTVV.

The chain is built from TRBV6-6 and TRBJ1-5, with D unclear. CDR1 MNHNY and CDR2 SVGAGI come from the germline V gene (reference sequence). The CDR3 has 16 residues. Trimming shortened V by 5 bases and J by 0 bases, and 14 bases separated the two germline ends. This CDR3 reads CASSLWHGDSNQPQHF. The CDR3 nucleotides are TGTGCCAGCAGTCTATGGCACGGGGATAGCAATCAGCCCCAGCATTTT.

The chain carries TRBV28 and TRBJ1-2; D gene uncertain. The CDR3 spans 13 residues. Germline CDR1 reads MDHEN; CDR2 reads SYDVKM. V lost 3 bases, J lost 0 bases, and 5 bases lay in between. Here the CDR3 reads CASSFTANYGYTF. The CDR3 DNA is TGTGCCAGCAGTTTCACAGCTAACTATGGCTACACCTTC.

The chain recombines TRBV4-1 with TRBJ2-1; 7 nucleotides line up with TRBD2. Per the germline V gene, CDR1 is MGHRA and CDR2 is YSYEKL. V lost 0 bases, J lost 3 bases, and 5 bases stayed unmatched. The CDR3 sequence is 16 residues long. The CDR3 sequence: CASSQDLGGYYNEQFF. As DNA, the CDR3 is TGCGCCAGCAGCCAAGATTTGGGGGGGTACTACAATGAGCAGTTCTTC.

The CDR3 spells CASSYRQGRETQYF. The CDR3 DNA reads TGTGCCAGCAGTTATCGACAGGGAAGGGAGACCCAGTACTTC. This rearrangement joins TRBV27 to TRBJ2-5, with 7 positions matching TRBD1. J was trimmed by 5 bases and V by 4 bases; bases with no gene match: 7. The CDR3 consists of 14 residues. The germline gives CDR1 MNHEY, CDR2 SMNVEV (reference sequence).

CDR3 coding DNA: TGTGCCAGCAGTGAAGCGCGAGGCGGGAGCCCCGACGAGCAGTACTTC. Its translation is CASSEARGGSPDEQYF. The chain has TRBV2 and TRBJ2-7; TRBD2 matches at 7 bases. The ends lost 0 bases at V and 5 bases at J; junction bases unmatched: 10. Germline V CDR1 and CDR2: SNHLY, FYNNEI. The CDR3 has 16 residues. The full variable domain, in which reference TRBV2 and TRBJ2-7 provide the parts outside the CDR3, is EPEVTQTPSHQVTQMGQEVILRCVPISNHLYFYWYRQILGQKVEFLVSFYNNEISEKSEIFDDQFSVERPDGSNFTLKIRSTKLEDSAMYFCASSEARGGSPDEQYFGPGTRLTVT.

This clone has a single count. This chain connects TRBV4-1 to TRBJ2-6, with 7 bases matching TRBD2. Germline V CDR1 and CDR2: MGHRA, YSYEKL. V lost 3 bases, J lost 3 bases, and 8 bases stayed unmatched. The CDR3 totals 17 residues. CDR3 sequence reads: CASSHDRRGSGANVLTF. The CDR3 DNA sequence: TGCGCCAGCAGCCATGATAGGCGGGGGAGTGGGGCCAACGTCCTGACTTTC.

This clone was picked up one time. This chain joins TRBV5-1 and TRBJ2-3, with D possibly TRBD2 on 6 matching bases. In germline, CDR1 is SGHRS, CDR2 YFSETQ. This CDR3 region has 16 residues. Trimming removed 0 bases at V and 5 bases at J, with 16 bases between. CDR3 sequence (DNA): TGCGCCAGCAGCTTGGTGGACACCCTGCGGGAAGATACGCAGTATTTT. Protein product: CASSLVDTLREDTQYF.

V and J are TRBV9 and TRBJ2-7; D is possibly TRBD2 (5 bases). V lost 0 bases, J lost 7 bases, and 11 bases lay in between. Germline V CDR1 and CDR2: SGDLS, YYNGEE. This CDR3 is built from 13 residues. CDR3 DNA: TGTGCCAGCAGCGTAGGGGGAGAGATTGAGCAGTACTTC. This translates into CASSVGGEIEQYF. Full variable domain (missing parts from reference TRBV9 and TRBJ2-7): DSGVTQTPKHLITATGQRVTLRCSPRSGDLSVYWYQQSLDQGLQFLIQYYNGEERAKGNILERFSAQQFPDLHSELNLSSLELGDSALYFCASSVGGEIEQYFGPGTRLTVT.

This chain uses TRBV25-1 with TRBJ1-2; D ambiguous. The CDR3 runs to 14 residues. The germline CDR1 and CDR2 sequences are MGHDK and SYGVNS. V was shortened by 4 bases and J by 6 bases, with 15 bases between the two germline ends. CDR3 in amino acids: CASSGLRVGDGYTF. CDR3 DNA sequence: TGTGCCAGCAGTGGTTTGAGAGTGGGTGATGGCTACACCTTC.

The chain carries TRBV27 and TRBJ1-4, with a possible D match to TRBD1 (5 bases). Germline values: CDR1 MNHEY, CDR2 SMNVEV (reference sequence). Deletions cut 2 bases from V and 7 bases from J, with 11 bases between. The CDR3 sequence is 14 residues long. The CDR3, as DNA: TGTGCCAGCAGTTTAGGGCAGGGCGGTGAAAAACTGTTTTTT. Translating it yields CASSLGQGGEKLFF.

The count of this clone is one. The chain carries TRBV6-1 and TRBJ2-5; possibly TRBD1 or TRBD2 for D (5 bases each). The ends were cut back, 5 bases at V and 7 bases at J, with 8 bases in the middle. CDR3 length: 11 amino acids. Germline CDR1 MNHNS, CDR2 SASEGT. The CDR3 region has the DNA TGTGCCAGCAGTTCGAGGGGGACCCAGTACTTC. Protein product: CASSSRGTQYF.

The CDR3 nucleotides are TGTGCCGTCCGGGGGGGTCGTAGCACAGATACGCAGTATTTT. It codes for CAVRGGRSTDTQYF. This sequence joins TRBV21-1 and TRBJ2-3; the tabulated D call, TRBD2, remains unverified against the DNA. TRBV21-1 is classified as a pseudogene. The CDR3 is made up of 14 amino acids.

The J gene is TRBJ2-7, the V gene TRBV11-2; 11 bases align to TRBD2. CDR1 is SGHAT and CDR2 is FQNNGV in the germline V gene. The CDR3 has 15 amino acids. V was pared by 1 base and J by 6 bases, with 5 bases of the junction left unmatched. This CDR3 is CASSLGLAGSGEQYF. The CDR3, as DNA: TGTGCCAGCAGCTTAGGACTAGCGGGATCAGGCGAGCAGTACTTC.

V is TRBV28 and J is TRBJ1-1; no reliable D call. The CDR3 covers 14 residues. V dropped 7 bases and J dropped 6 bases, with 18 bases sitting between them. The germline V gene has CDR1 MDHEN and CDR2 SYDVKM. CDR3: CASTQRGESPEAFF. In DNA, the CDR3 is TGTGCCAGCACTCAACGCGGAGAGAGTCCTGAAGCTTTCTTT.

The chain couples TRBV28 to TRBJ2-2, with D uncertain. From germline, CDR1 is MDHEN and CDR2 SYDVKM. The V end was cut by 5 bases, the J end by 6 bases, with 7 bases between. The CDR3 loop spans 12 amino acids. The CDR3 nucleotides read TGTGCCAGCAGTATTGATCCCGGGGAGCTGTTTTTT. Its translation: CASSIDPGELFF. Full variable domain (remainder filled in from reference TRBV28 and TRBJ2-2): DVKVTQSSRYLVKRTGEKVFLECVQDMDHENMFWYRQDPGLGLRLIYFSYDVKMKEKGDIPEGYSVSREKKERFSLILESASTNQTSMYLCASSIDPGELFFGEGSRLTVL.